The 6 T cell receptor beta chains presented below share a single source sample, sequenced in a study of CD8+ T cells in alopecia areata. Extraction and reverse transcription of RNA yielded cDNA as the sequencing template. Produced via immunoSEQ multiplex PCR; TCRdb's table is partial and in-frame only. The data show under 30,000 clones, around half seen once. Specimen: NKG2D-high CD8+ T cells sorted from blood. The receptor set was obtained from a human donor with alopecia areata.

Note on this clone: An end of the junction does not agree with germline; a read error may underlie this. The V gene is TRBV15, the J gene TRBJ2-1; TRBD2 aligns across 12 bases. CDR1 is LNHNV and CDR2 is YYDKDF in the germline V gene (reference sequence). The CDR3 contains 17 residues. CDR3 loop: CASSPLSSGRVYNEQFF. The CDR3 nucleotides read TGTGCCAGCAGCCCTCTCTCTAGCGGGAGGGTCTACAATGAGCAGTTCTTC.

The chain links TRBV6-5 to TRBJ1-1, with D maybe TRBD1 (6 bases). The V end lost 7 bases, the J end lost 1 base, and 13 bases lay between the germline ends. The CDR3 runs to 14 residues. The germline gives CDR1 MNHEY, CDR2 SVGAGI. Here the CDR3 reads CASMVGQGNTEAFF. The CDR3 nucleotides are TGTGCCAGCATGGTGGGACAAGGGAACACTGAAGCTTTCTTT.

This sequence joins TRBV27 and TRBJ2-2; 7 bases match TRBD1. This CDR3 region has 15 residues. Germline CDR1 reads MNHEY; CDR2 reads SMNVEV (reference sequence). Unmatched junction bases numbered 2, after V lost 3 bases and J lost 1 base. The CDR3 coding sequence is TGTGCCAGCAGTTTGCGGACAGGGAACACCGGGGAGCTGTTTTTT. It codes for CASSLRTGNTGELFF.

A few counts support this clone. The chain employs TRBV7-6 and TRBJ2-5, with 12 bases matching TRBD2. Looked up from germline, CDR1 is SGHVS and CDR2 is FNYEAQ. The CDR3 has 16 amino acids. V was pared by 5 bases and J by 4 bases, with 8 bases of the junction left unmatched. CDR3 protein: CASSLQLAGGIETQYF. In DNA, the CDR3 is TGTGCCAGCAGCCTACAACTAGCGGGAGGCATAGAGACCCAGTACTTC.

In its sample, this clone was seen a few times. DNA for the CDR3: TGTGCCAGCAGCCCTACTAGCGACGAGCAGTACTTC. As protein: CASSPTSDEQYF. The chain links TRBV7-9 to TRBJ2-7; 7 bases line up with TRBD2. There are 12 residues in the CDR3. J was trimmed by 5 bases and V by 5 bases; bases with no gene match: 3. CDR1 is SEHNR, CDR2 FQNEAQ, per germline (reference sequence).

The rearrangement joins TRBV27 to TRBJ2-3; no clear D. The CDR3 extends over 13 amino acids. The germline gives CDR1 MNHEY, CDR2 SMNVEV (reference sequence). The V and J ends lost 4 bases and 3 bases respectively, with 8 bases between them. The CDR3: CASSYYGTDTQYF. DNA of the CDR3: TGTGCCAGCAGTTATTACGGTACAGATACGCAGTATTTT.